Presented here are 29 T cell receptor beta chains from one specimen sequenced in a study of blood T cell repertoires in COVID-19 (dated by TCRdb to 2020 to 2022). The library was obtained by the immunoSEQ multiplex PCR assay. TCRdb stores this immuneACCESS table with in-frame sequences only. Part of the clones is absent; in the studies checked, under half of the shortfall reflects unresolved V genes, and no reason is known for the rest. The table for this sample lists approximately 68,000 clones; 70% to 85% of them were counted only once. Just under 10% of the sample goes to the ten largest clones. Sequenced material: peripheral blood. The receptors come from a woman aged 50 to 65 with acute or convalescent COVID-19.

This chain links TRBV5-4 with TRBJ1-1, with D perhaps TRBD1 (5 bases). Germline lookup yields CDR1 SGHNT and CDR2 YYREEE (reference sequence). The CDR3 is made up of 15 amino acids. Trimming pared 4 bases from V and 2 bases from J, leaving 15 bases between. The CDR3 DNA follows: TGTGCCAGCAGCCCCCAACTCGACAGAAACACTGAAGCTTTCTTT. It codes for CASSPQLDRNTEAFF. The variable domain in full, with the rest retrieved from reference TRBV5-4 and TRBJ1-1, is ETGVTQSPTHLIKTRGQQVTLRCSSQSGHNTVSWYQQALGQGPQFIFQYYREEENGRGNFPPRFSGLQFPNYSSELNVNALELDDSALYLCASSPQLDRNTEAFFGQGTRLTVV.

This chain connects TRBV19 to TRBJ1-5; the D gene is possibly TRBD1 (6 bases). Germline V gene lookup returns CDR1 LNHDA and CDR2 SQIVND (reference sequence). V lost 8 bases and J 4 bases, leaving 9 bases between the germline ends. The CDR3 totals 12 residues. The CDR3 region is CASRQVNQPQHF. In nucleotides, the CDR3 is TGTGCCAGTCGACAGGTTAATCAGCCCCAGCATTTT. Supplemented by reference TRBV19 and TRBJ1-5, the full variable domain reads DGGITQSPKYLFRKEGQNVTLSCEQNLNHDAMYWYRQDPGQGLRLIYYSQIVNDFQKGDIAEGYSVSREKKESFPLTVTSAQKNPTAFYLCASRQVNQPQHFGDGTRLSIL.

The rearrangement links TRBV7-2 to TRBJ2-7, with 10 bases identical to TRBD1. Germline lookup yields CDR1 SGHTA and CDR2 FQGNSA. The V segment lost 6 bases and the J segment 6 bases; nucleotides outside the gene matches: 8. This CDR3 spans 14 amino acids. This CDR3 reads CASSSGTGVGEQYF. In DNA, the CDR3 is TGTGCCAGCAGTTCCGGGACAGGGGTGGGCGAGCAGTACTTC.

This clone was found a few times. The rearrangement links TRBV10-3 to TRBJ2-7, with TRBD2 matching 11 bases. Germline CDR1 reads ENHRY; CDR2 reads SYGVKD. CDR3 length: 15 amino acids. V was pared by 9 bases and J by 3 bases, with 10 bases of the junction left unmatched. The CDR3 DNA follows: TGTGCCATAGCCCCGGCAACTAGCGGGAGCTACGAGCAGTACTTC. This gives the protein CAIAPATSGSYEQYF.

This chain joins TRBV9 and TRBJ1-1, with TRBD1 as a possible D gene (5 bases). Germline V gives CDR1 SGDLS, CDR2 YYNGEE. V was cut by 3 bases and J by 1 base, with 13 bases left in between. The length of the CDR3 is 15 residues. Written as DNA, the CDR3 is TGTGCCAGCAGCGGGACGGGGGGAGCGAACACTGAAGCTTTCTTT. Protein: CASSGTGGANTEAFF.

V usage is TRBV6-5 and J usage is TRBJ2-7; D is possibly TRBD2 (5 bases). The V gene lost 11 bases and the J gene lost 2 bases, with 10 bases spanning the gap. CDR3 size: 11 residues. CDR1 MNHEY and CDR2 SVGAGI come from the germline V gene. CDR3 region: CAGGLTYEQYF. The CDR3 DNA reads TGTGCCGGCGGACTCACCTACGAGCAGTACTTC.

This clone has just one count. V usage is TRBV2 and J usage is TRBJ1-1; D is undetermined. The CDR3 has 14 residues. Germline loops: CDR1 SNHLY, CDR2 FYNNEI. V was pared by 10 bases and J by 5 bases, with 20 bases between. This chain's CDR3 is CAIQVAGPGTEAFF. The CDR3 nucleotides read TGTGCCATCCAGGTGGCCGGACCGGGGACTGAAGCTTTCTTT.

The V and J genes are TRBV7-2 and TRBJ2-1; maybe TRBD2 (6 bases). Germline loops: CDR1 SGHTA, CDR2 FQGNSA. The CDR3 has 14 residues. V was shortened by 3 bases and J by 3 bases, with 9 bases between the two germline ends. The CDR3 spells CASSFSGSYNEQFF. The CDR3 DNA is TGTGCCAGCAGCTTTAGCGGAAGCTACAATGAGCAGTTCTTC. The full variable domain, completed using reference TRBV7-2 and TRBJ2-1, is GAGVSQSPSNKVTEKGKDVELRCDPISGHTALYWYRQSLGQGLEFLIYFQGNSAPDKSGLPSDRFSAERTGGSVSTLTIQRTQQEDSAVYLCASSFSGSYNEQFFGPGTRLTVL.

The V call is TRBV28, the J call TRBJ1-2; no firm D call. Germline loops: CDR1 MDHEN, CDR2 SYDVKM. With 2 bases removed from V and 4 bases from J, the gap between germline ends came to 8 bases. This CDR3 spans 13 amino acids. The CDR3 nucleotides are TGTGCCAGCAGTTTAGACGGGTCCTATGGCTACACCTTC. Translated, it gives CASSLDGSYGYTF.

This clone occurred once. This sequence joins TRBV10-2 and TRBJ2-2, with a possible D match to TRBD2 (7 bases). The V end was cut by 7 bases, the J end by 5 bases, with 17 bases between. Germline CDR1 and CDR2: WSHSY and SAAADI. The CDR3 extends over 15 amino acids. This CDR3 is CASKEAGADTGELFF. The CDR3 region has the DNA TGCGCCAGCAAAGAGGCGGGGGCCGATACCGGGGAGCTGTTTTTT.

The CDR3 loop reads CASSFSSESSDTQYF. The CDR3 nucleotides read TGCGCCAGCAGCTTTTCTAGCGAGTCATCAGATACGCAGTATTTT. The chain is built from TRBV5-1 and TRBJ2-3, with D possibly TRBD2 on 6 matching bases. The V end was cut by 2 bases, the J end by 4 bases, with 14 bases between. Germline-derived CDR1 and CDR2 are SGHRS and YFSETQ. This CDR3 comprises 15 residues. The full variable domain, with the rest looked up from reference TRBV5-1 and TRBJ2-3, is KAGVTQTPRYLIKTRGQQVTLSCSPISGHRSVSWYQQTPGQGLQFLFEYFSETQRNKGNFPGRFSGRQFSNSRSEMNVSTLELGDSALYLCASSFSSESSDTQYFGPGTRLTVL.

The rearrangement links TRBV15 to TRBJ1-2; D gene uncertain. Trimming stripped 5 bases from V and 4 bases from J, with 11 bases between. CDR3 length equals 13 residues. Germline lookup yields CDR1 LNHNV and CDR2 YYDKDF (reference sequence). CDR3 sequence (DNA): TGTGCCACCAGCGCCGGGAACATCTATGGCTACACCTTC. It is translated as CATSAGNIYGYTF.

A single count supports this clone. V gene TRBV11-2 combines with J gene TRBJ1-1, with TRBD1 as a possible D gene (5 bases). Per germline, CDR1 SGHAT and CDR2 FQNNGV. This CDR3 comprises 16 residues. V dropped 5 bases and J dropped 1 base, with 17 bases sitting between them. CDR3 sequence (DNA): TGTGCCAGCAGCCGGGGCAGCGGGCCAGGGAACACTGAAGCTTTCTTT. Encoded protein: CASSRGSGPGNTEAFF.

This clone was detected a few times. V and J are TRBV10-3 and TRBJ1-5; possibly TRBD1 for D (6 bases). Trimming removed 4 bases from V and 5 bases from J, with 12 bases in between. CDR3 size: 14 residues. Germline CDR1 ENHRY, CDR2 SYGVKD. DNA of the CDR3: TGTGCCATCAGTGGGGGGCAGGGCGATCAGCCCCAGCATTTT. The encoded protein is CAISGGQGDQPQHF.

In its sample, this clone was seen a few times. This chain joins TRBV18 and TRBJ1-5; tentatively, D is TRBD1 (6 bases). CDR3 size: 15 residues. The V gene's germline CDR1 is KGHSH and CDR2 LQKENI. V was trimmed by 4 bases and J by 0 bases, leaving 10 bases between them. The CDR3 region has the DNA TGTGCCAGCTCACGGACAGTGAATAGCAATCAGCCCCAGCATTTT. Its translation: CASSRTVNSNQPQHF. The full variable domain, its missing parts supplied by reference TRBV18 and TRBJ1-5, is NAGVMQNPRHLVRRRGQEARLRCSPMKGHSHVYWYRQLPEEGLKFMVYLQKENIIDESGMPKERFSAEFPKEGPSILRIQQVVRGDSAAYFCASSRTVNSNQPQHFGDGTRLSIL.

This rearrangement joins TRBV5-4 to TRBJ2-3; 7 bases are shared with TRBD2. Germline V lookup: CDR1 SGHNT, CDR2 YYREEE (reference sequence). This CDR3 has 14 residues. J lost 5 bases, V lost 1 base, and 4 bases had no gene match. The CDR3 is CASSLFAGVDTQYF. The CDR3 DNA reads TGTGCCAGCAGCTTGTTTGCGGGGGTAGATACGCAGTATTTT. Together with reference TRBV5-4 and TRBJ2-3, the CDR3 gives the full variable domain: ETGVTQSPTHLIKTRGQQVTLRCSSQSGHNTVSWYQQALGQGPQFIFQYYREEENGRGNFPPRFSGLQFPNYSSELNVNALELDDSALYLCASSLFAGVDTQYFGPGTRLTVL.

The CDR3: CASSLGQDKFYEQYF. CDR3 in DNA: TGTGCCAGCAGCTTAGGTCAGGACAAGTTCTACGAGCAGTACTTC. V usage is TRBV11-1 and J usage is TRBJ2-7; a possible D gene is TRBD1 (5 bases). The ends were cut back, 1 base at V and 3 bases at J, with 13 bases in the middle. The CDR3 spans 15 residues. The germline CDR1 and CDR2 sequences are SGHAT and FQDESV (reference sequence).

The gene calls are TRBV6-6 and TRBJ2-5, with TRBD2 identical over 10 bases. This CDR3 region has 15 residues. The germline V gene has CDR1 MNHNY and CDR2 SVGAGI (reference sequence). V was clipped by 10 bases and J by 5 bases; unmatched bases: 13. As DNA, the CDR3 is TGTGCCACCCGGACTAGCGGTACCCGGGGGGAGACCCAGTACTTC. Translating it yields CATRTSGTRGETQYF.

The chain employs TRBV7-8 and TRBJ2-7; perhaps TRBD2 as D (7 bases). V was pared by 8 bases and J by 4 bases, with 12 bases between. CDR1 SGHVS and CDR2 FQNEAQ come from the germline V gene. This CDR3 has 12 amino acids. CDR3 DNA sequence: TGTGCCAGCGGGGGGGGCCAGTACGAGCAGTACTTC. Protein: CASGGGQYEQYF.

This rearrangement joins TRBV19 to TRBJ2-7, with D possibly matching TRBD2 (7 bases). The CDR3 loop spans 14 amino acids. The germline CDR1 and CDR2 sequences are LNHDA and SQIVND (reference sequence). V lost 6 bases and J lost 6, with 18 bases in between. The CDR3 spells CASSRGGASLEQYF. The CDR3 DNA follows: TGTGCCAGTAGCCGTGGGGGGGCTTCTCTCGAGCAGTACTTC.

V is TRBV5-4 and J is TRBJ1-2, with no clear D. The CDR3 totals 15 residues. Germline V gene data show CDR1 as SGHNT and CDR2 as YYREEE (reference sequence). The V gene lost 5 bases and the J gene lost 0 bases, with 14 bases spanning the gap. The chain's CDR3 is CASSWALDTNYGYTF. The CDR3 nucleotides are TGTGCCAGCAGTTGGGCCTTAGATACTAACTATGGCTACACCTTC.

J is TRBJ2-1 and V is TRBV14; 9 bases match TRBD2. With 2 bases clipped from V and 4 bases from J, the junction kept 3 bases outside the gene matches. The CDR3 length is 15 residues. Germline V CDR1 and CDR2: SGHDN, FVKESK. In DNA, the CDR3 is TGTGCCAGCAGCCAACAGGCGGGAGGGTACAATGAGCAGTTCTTC. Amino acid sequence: CASSQQAGGYNEQFF.

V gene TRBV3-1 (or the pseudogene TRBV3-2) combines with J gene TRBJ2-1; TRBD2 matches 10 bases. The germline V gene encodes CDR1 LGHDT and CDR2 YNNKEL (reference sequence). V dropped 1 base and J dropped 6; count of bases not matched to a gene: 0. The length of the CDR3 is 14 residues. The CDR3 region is CASSQVAGGNEQFF. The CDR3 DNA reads TGTGCCAGCAGCCAAGTAGCGGGAGGCAATGAGCAGTTCTTC.

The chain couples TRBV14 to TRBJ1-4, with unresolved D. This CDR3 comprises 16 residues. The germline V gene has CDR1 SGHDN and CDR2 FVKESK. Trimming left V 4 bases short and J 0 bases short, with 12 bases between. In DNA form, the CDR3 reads TGTGCCAGCAGCCGCCCGACTGGCGCAACTAATGAAAAACTGTTTTTT. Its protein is CASSRPTGATNEKLFF.

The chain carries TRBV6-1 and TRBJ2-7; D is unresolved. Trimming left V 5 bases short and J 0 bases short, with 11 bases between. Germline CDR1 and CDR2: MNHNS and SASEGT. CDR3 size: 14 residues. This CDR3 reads CASSYTSGSYEQYF. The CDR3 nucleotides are TGTGCCAGCAGTTATACGTCAGGCTCCTACGAGCAGTACTTC.

The CDR3 DNA is TGTGCCAGTAGCTTCCGGGCCGCGGGCCAAGAGACCCAGTACTTC. Translation gives CASSFRAAGQETQYF. The rearrangement uses TRBV19 and TRBJ2-5; possibly TRBD2 for D (5 bases). The germline V and J ends were trimmed by 6 bases and 1 base, with 15 bases remaining between them. From germline, CDR1 is LNHDA and CDR2 SQIVND (reference sequence). This CDR3 is built from 15 residues.

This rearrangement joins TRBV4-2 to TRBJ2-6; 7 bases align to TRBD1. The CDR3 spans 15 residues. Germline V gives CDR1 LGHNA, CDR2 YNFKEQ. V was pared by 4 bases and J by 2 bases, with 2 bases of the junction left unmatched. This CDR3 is CASSPRGTGANVLTF. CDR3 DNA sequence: TGTGCCAGCAGCCCCAGGGGGACTGGGGCCAACGTCCTGACTTTC.

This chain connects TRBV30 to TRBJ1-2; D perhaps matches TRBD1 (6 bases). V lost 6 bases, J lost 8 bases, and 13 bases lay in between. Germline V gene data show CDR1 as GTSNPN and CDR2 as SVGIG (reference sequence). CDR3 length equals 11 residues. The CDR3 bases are TGTGCCTGTCAGGCGGGGGCGGGCTACACCTTC. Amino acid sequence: CACQAGAGYTF.

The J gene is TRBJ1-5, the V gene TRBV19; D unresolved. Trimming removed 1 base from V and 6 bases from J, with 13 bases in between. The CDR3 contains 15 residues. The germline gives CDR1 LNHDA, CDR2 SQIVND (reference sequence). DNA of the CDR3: TGTGCCAGTAGTATAGGAGCCCCTAGTCGTCAGCCCCAGCATTTT. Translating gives CASSIGAPSRQPQHF.